The clone carrying this T cell receptor beta chain was observed many times. The data stem from a study of blood T cells in healthy people across ages. V was clipped by 4 bases and J by 0 bases, with 17 bases between them. CDR3 size: 16 residues. The V gene's germline CDR1 is SGHNT and CDR2 YYREEE (reference sequence). PCR was performed a second time for about 6 to 12 cycles using a sample-barcoded 5' primer and a J-beta primer mix. One entry per CDR3 protein, called by TCRdb with MiXCR from the 5' RACE reads. The sample contains 1.5 million to 2 million distinct CDR3 sequences, about 35% of which appear only once.

This TCR was recovered from a woman in her 30s in good health. Specimen: blood. The gene calls are TRBV5-4 and TRBJ2-7, with D perhaps assigned TRBD1 or TRBD2 (6 bases each). CDR3 amino acids: CASSRTPGANSYEQYF. Here the CDR3 DNA reads TGTGCCAGCAGCCGGACCCCGGGGGCGAACTCCTACGAGCAGTACTTC.